The present TCR beta chain was sequenced within a study of OX40 agonist ivuxolimab in advanced cancers. Here immunoSEQ multiplex PCR was the method, and the copy in TCRdb shows in-frame clones only, minus some. The sample lists 80,000 to 100,000 clones; around 94% were seen once. The CDR3 extends over 15 amino acids. Germline lookup yields CDR1 MNHEY and CDR2 SVGAGI. The V segment lost 2 bases and the J segment 5 bases; nucleotides outside the gene matches: 8. The sample here was CD4+ or CD8+ T cells sorted from blood, taken in a trial of the OX40 agonist ivuxolimab. The clonotype comes from an adult with an advanced solid tumor such as melanoma, head and neck, liver or kidney cancer. This chain joins TRBV6-5 and TRBJ1-1, with TRBD1 matching over 7 bases. The CDR3 nucleotides read TGTGCCAGCAGTTACCGACAGGGAGGTAAGACTGAAGCTTTCTTT. Protein product: CASSYRQGGKTEAFF.